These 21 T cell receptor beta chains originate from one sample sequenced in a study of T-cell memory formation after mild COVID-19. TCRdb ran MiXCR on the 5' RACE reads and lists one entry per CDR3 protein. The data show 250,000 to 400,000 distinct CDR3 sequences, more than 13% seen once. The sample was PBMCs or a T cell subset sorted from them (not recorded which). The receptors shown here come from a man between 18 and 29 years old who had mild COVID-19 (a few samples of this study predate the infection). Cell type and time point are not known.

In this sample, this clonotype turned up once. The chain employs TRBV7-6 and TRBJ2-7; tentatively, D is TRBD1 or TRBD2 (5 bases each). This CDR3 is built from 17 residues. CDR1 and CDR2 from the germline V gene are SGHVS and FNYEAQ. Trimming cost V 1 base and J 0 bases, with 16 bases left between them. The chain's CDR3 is CASSLDLRGRASYEQYF. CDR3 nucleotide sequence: TGTGCCAGCAGCTTAGACCTGAGGGGACGGGCCTCCTACGAGCAGTACTTC.

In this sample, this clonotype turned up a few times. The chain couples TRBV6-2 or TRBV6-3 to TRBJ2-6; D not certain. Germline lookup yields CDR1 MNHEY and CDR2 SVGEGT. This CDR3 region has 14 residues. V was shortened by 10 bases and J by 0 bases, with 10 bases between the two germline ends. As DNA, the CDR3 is TGTGCCACAGAAAAGGGCTCTGGGGCCAACGTCCTGACTTTC. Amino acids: CATEKGSGANVLTF.

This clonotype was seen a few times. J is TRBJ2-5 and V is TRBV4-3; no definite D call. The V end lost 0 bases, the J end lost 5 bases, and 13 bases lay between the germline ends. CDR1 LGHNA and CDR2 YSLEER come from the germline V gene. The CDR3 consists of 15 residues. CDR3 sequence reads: CASSQDFFGVETQYF. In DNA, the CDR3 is TGCGCCAGCAGCCAAGATTTCTTCGGCGTGGAGACCCAGTACTTC.

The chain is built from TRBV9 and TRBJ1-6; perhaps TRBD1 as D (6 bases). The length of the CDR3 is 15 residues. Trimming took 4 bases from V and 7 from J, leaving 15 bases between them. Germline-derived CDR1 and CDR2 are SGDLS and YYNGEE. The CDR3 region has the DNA TGTGCCAGCAGCCCAGGCCAGGGGCCCAATTCACCCCTCCACTTT. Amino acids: CASSPGQGPNSPLHF.

CDR3 region: CASRHRTEMDTQYF. CDR3 coding DNA: TGTGCCAGCAGACATAGGACAGAGATGGATACGCAGTATTTT. The chain is built from TRBV5-6 and TRBJ2-3, with a weak D call TRBD1 (6 bases). Germline CDR1 is SGHDT and CDR2 is YYEEEE. The V and J ends lost 5 bases and 6 bases respectively, with 16 bases between them. The CDR3 covers 14 residues.

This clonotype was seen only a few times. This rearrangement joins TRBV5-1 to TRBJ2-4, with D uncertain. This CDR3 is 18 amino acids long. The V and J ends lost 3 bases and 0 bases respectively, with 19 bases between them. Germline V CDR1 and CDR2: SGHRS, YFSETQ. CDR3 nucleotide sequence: TGCGCCAGCAGCTCCCAGGCGACAAGCCGTTTAGCCAAAAACATTCAGTACTTC. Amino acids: CASSSQATSRLAKNIQYF.

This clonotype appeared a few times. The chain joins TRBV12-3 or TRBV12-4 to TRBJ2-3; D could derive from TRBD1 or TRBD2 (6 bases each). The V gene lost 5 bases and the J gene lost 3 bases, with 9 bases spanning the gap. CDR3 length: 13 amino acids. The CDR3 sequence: CASSTGRTDTQYF. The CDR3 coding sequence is TGTGCCAGCAGTACAGGGAGGACAGATACGCAGTATTTT.

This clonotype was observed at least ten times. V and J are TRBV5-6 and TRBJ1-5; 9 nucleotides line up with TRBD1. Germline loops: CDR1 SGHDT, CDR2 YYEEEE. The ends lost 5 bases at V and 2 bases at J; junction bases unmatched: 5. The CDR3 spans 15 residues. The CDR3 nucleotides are TGTGCCAGCAGTCTTACAGGGGGCGGCAATCAGCCCCAGCATTTT. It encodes CASSLTGGGNQPQHF.

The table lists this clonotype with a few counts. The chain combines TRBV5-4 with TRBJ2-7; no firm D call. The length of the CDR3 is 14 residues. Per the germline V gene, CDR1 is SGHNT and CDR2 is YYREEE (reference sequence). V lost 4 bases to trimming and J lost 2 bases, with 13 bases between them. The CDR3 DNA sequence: TGTGCCAGCAGCAGCAAGACTGATCCCTACGAGCAGTACTTC. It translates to CASSSKTDPYEQYF.

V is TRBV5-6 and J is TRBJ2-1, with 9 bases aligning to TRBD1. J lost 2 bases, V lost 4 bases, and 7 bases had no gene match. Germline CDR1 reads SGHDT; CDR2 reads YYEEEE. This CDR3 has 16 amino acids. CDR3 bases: TGTGCCAGCAGCCGGGACAGGGTCAAAGCCTACAATGAGCAGTTCTTC. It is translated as CASSRDRVKAYNEQFF.

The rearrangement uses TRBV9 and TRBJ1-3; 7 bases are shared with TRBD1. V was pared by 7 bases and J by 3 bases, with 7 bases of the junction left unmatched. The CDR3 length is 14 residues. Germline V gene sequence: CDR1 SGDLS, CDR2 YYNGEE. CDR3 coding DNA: TGTGCCAGCGGGGGGACAGTCAGTGGAAACACCATATATTTT. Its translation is CASGGTVSGNTIYF.

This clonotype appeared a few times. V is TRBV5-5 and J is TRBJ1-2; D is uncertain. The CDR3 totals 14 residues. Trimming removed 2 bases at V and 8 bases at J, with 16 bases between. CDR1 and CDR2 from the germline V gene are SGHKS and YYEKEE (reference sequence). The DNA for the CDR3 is TGTGCCAGCAGCTTAAAAGTTGGACCCGGCGGCTACACCTTC. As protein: CASSLKVGPGGYTF. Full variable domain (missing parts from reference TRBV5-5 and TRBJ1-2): DAGVTQSPTHLIKTRGQQVTLRCSPISGHKSVSWYQQVLGQGPQFIFQYYEKEERGRGNFPDRFSARQFPNYSSELNVNALLLGDSALYLCASSLKVGPGGYTFGSGTRLTVV.

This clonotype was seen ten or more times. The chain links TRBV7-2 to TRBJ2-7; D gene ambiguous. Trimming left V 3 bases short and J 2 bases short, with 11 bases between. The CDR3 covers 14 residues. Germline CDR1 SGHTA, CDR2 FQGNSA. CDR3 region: CASSFRLNAYEQYF. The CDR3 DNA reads TGTGCCAGCAGCTTTCGGCTCAATGCCTACGAGCAGTACTTC.

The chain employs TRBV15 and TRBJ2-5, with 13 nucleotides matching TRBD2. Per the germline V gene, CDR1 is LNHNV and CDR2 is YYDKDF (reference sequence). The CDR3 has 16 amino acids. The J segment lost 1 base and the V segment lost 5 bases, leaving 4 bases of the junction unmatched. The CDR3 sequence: CATSGGLAGPQETQYF. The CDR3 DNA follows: TGTGCCACCAGCGGGGGACTAGCGGGGCCCCAAGAGACCCAGTACTTC.

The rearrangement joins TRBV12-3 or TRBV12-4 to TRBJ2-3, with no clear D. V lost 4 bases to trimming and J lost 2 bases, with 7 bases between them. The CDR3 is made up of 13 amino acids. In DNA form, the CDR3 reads TGTGCCAGCAGTTCGGGCCACACAGATACGCAGTATTTT. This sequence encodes CASSSGHTDTQYF.

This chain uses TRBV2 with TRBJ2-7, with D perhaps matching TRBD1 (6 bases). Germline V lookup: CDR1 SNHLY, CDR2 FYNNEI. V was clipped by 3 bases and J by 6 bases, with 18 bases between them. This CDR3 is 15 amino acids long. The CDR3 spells CASSDPGQSPGEQYF. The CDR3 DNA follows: TGTGCCAGCAGTGACCCGGGACAAAGCCCGGGCGAGCAGTACTTC.

The CDR3 protein is CASGDGRGRSTDTQYF. The CDR3 DNA reads TGTGCCAGCGGGGACGGGCGGGGGAGAAGCACAGATACGCAGTATTTT. The chain employs TRBV13 and TRBJ2-3, with 7 bases identical to TRBD2. V was pared by 8 bases and J by 0 bases, with 11 bases of the junction left unmatched. The CDR3 has 16 residues. The germline V gene has CDR1 PRHDT and CDR2 FYEKMQ (reference sequence).

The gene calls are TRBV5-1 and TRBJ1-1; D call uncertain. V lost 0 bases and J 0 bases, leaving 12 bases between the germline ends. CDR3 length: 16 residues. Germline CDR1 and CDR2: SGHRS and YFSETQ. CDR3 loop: CASSLGAHFMNTEAFF. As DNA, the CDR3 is TGCGCCAGCAGCTTGGGGGCCCATTTCATGAACACTGAAGCTTTCTTT.

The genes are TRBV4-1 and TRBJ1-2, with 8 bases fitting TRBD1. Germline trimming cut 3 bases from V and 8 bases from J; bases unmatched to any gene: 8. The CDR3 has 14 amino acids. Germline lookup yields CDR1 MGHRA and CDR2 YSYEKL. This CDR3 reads CASSHYQGASGYTF. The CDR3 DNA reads TGCGCCAGCAGCCATTACCAGGGGGCGTCGGGCTACACCTTC.

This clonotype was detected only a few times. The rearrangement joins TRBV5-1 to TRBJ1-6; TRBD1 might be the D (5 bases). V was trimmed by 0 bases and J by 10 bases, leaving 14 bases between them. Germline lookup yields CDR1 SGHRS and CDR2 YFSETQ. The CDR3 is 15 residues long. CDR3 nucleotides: TGCGCCAGCAGCTTGGGGCAGGGCAGGAGCTCACCCCTCCACTTT. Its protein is CASSLGQGRSSPLHF.

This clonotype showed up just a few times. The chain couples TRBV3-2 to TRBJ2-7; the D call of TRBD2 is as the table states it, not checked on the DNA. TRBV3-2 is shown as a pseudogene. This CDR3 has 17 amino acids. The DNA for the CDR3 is TGTGCCAGCAGTCAAGGAAGCCAGGTTGGCAGGGCGGACGAGCAGTACTTC. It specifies CASSQGSQVGRADEQYF.